The clone carrying this TCR beta chain was seen a single time. The entry originates in a study of blood T cell repertoires in COVID-19. Study summary: From the United States, Italy and Spain came samples of acute and convalescent COVID-19. PBMCs, B-cell-depleted T cells, or T cells provided the cDNA or gDNA that made up the material.

Authors' processing steps: Estimation of nucleated cell counts relied on the amplification of reference gene primers. This table comes from immunoSEQ multiplex PCR, and its TCRdb copy is limited to in-frame clones, with some not included. The V and J calls and clone size are taken from that table; D and trimming were inferred from the DNA. Here the sample spans hundreds of thousands of clones, around 87% being singletons. The sequenced sample consisted of peripheral blood. The sequence was collected from a woman aged 55-70 years with COVID-19, enrolled during active disease.

This CDR3 reads CASSHPVGGGLSYEQYF. DNA for the CDR3: TGCGCCAGCAGCCATCCCGTCGGTGGCGGTCTCTCCTACGAGCAGTACTTC. The chain carries TRBV4-1 and TRBJ2-7; D is ambiguous. This CDR3 spans 17 amino acids. Germline V gene sequence: CDR1 MGHRA, CDR2 YSYEKL. Trimming stripped 3 bases from V and 0 bases from J, with 18 bases between.